This T cell receptor (beta chain) originates from a study of T cell responses to AZD1222 COVID-19 vaccine. The overall study: The analysis combined second doses at about 4 or about 12 weeks.

Worth noting for this clone: Antigen specificity is unknown.

This CDR3 contains 16 residues. The V gene's germline CDR1 is SGHVS and CDR2 FNYEAQ. V lost 5 bases to trimming and J lost 2 bases; unmatched junction nucleotides: 8. This table comes from immunoSEQ multiplex PCR, and its TCRdb copy is limited to in-frame clones, with some not included. Among over 150,000 clones listed, approximately 86% were seen once. Whole-study results and caveats: Dominant at 160-218 and 743-854, vaccine-associated CD4 TCRs also spanned spike. Recipients of AZD1222 seropositive at baseline numbered only 5 to 7.

The V and J genes are TRBV7-6 and TRBJ1-3; the match to TRBD1 covers 8 bases. The clonotype was recovered from an adult in good health. The sample consisted of peripheral blood, taken on day 0 of AZD1222 vaccination. The CDR3 nucleotides read TGTGCCAGCAGCCGTCTGACAGGGGAAGCTGGAAACACCATATATTTT. Protein: CASSRLTGEAGNTIYF.